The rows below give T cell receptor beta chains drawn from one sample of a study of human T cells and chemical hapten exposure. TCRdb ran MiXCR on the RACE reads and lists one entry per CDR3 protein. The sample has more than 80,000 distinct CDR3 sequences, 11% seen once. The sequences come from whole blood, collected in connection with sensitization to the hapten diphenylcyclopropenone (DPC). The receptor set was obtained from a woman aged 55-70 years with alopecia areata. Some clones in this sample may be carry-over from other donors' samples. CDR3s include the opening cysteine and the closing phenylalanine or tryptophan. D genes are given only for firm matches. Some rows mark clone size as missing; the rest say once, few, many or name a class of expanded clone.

DNA: TGTGCCAGCAGCCTGGGGGCGGCGGGACAGGGAGGTGGTCGCACCGGGGAGCTGTTTTTT
CDR3: CASSLGAAGQGGGRTGELFF
size: many
V: TRBV12-3/TRBV12-4
J: TRBJ2-2
D: TRBD1

DNA: TGTGCCAGCAGCTTAGGGGACAGGGGGATGACTTTCTTT
CDR3: CASSLGDRGMTFF
size: many
V: TRBV11-2
J: TRBJ1-1
D: TRBD1

DNA: TGCAGTGCTAGCCTCCCAGGGATTAACTACAATGAGCAGTTCTTC
CDR3: CSASLPGINYNEQFF
size: .
V: TRBV20-1
J: TRBJ2-1
D: .

DNA: TGCGCCAGCAGCTTTCCGGCTAGCGGGGGGACATCCCGCTACAATGAGCAGTTCTTC
CDR3: CASSFPASGGTSRYNEQFF
size: .
V: TRBV5-1
J: TRBJ2-1
D: TRBD2

DNA: TGTGCCAGCAGGCCTAGCGGGATCACAGATACGCAGTATTTT
CDR3: CASRPSGITDTQYF
size: many
V: TRBV12-3/TRBV12-4
J: TRBJ2-3
D: TRBD2

DNA: TGTGCCAGTAGTATATTGGGACAGGGACCCTACGAGCAGTACTTC
CDR3: CASSILGQGPYEQYF
size: .
V: TRBV19
J: TRBJ2-7
D: TRBD1

DNA: TGTGCCAGCAGCTTGGGGGGACAGATAATTAACTACGAGCAGTACTTC
CDR3: CASSLGGQIINYEQYF
size: few
V: TRBV11-2
J: TRBJ2-7
D: .

DNA: TGTGCCAGCAGTTTCGCGGGGAGTCAGCCCCAGCATTTT
CDR3: CASSFAGSQPQHF
size: .
V: TRBV12-3/TRBV12-4
J: TRBJ1-5
D: .

DNA: TGTGCCAGCAGTTTGTTTTCAGGAAACACCATATATTTT
CDR3: CASSLFSGNTIYF
size: .
V: TRBV27
J: TRBJ1-3
D: .

DNA: TGCAGTGCTAGTAGGACTAGCCAAGAGACCCAGTACTTC
CDR3: CSASRTSQETQYF
size: few
V: TRBV20-1
J: TRBJ2-5
D: TRBD2

DNA: TGTGCCAGCAGTCCCTCCCCACGGACCCAGTACTTC
CDR3: CASSPSPRTQYF
size: many
V: TRBV12-3/TRBV12-4
J: TRBJ2-5
D: .

DNA: TGTGCCAGCAGCCAATGGGGGCAAGAGACCCAGTACTTC
CDR3: CASSQWGQETQYF
size: .
V: TRBV7-9
J: TRBJ2-5
D: .

DNA: TGTGCCATCAGCCGACTAGCCCCAGATGAATCCTACAATGAGCAGTTCTTC
CDR3: CAISRLAPDESYNEQFF
size: many
V: TRBV10-3
J: TRBJ2-1
D: TRBD2

DNA: TGCGCCAGCAGCCCCGGGACAGGGGGGCCTATCGAGCAGTACTTC
CDR3: CASSPGTGGPIEQYF
size: .
V: TRBV5-1
J: TRBJ2-7
D: TRBD1

DNA: TGCGCCAGCAGCTTGTCAGGATACACAGATACGCAGTATTTT
CDR3: CASSLSGYTDTQYF
size: .
V: TRBV5-1
J: TRBJ2-3
D: .

DNA: TGTGCCATCAGCGGAAGCCCCGTGGGGTACACCGGGGAGCTGTTTTTT
CDR3: CAISGSPVGYTGELFF
size: many
V: TRBV10-3
J: TRBJ2-2
D: .

DNA: TGTGCCAGCAGCTTAAAATCGACAGGCCCCTATGGCTACACCTTC
CDR3: CASSLKSTGPYGYTF
size: .
V: TRBV7-8
J: TRBJ1-2
D: .

DNA: TGTGCCAGCAGCTCCGACGGGACAGCTGGAAACACCATATATTTT
CDR3: CASSSDGTAGNTIYF
size: many
V: TRBV5-5
J: TRBJ1-3
D: TRBD1

DNA: TGCAGTGCTAGCGCTGTAACCGGGACAGAGTACAATGAGCAGTTCTTC
CDR3: CSASAVTGTEYNEQFF
size: .
V: TRBV20-1
J: TRBJ2-1
D: TRBD1

DNA: TGCAGCGTAAGGGACAGCTCGAACTATGGCTACACCTTC
CDR3: CSVRDSSNYGYTF
size: few
V: TRBV29-1
J: TRBJ1-2
D: TRBD1

DNA: TGTGCCTCGAGAGTGACAGGCACCAATCAGCCCCAGCATTTT
CDR3: CASRVTGTNQPQHF
size: many
V: TRBV6-2/TRBV6-3
J: TRBJ1-5
D: .

DNA: TGCAGCGTGACAGGGGCCGGAGAGACCCAGTACTTC
CDR3: CSVTGAGETQYF
size: .
V: TRBV29-1
J: TRBJ2-5
D: TRBD1

DNA: TGCAGCGTTGTGTTCCGGGACAGGCGTGGCTACACCTTC
CDR3: CSVVFRDRRGYTF
size: few
V: TRBV29-1
J: TRBJ1-2
D: TRBD1

DNA: TGCAGTGCTAGTTTTGTGGAAGGGAGCAATCAGCCCCAGCATTTT
CDR3: CSASFVEGSNQPQHF
size: .
V: TRBV20-1
J: TRBJ1-5
D: .

DNA: TGTGCCAGCAGCCCGAGAAGACTAACTAGCGGGGGGTCGCACCTTAAGGAGCTGTTTTTT
CDR3: CASSPRRLTSGGSHLKELFF
size: many
V: TRBV11-2
J: TRBJ2-2
D: TRBD2

DNA: TGTGCCATCAGCGCCGGGGGGACAGGGGATGGCTACACCTTC
CDR3: CAISAGGTGDGYTF
size: many
V: TRBV10-3
J: TRBJ1-2
D: TRBD1

DNA: TGTGCCAGTACTTCCGGGAATAGCAATCAGCCCCAGCATTTT
CDR3: CASTSGNSNQPQHF
size: many
V: TRBV12-3/TRBV12-4
J: TRBJ1-5
D: .

DNA: TGTGCCAGCAGCCACCCGGGACGGCAAAGCAATCAGCCCCAGCATTTT
CDR3: CASSHPGRQSNQPQHF
size: many
V: TRBV6-2/TRBV6-3
J: TRBJ1-5
D: .

DNA: TGTGCCAGCAGTTTTGGTGGGACCAGGCAGTACTTC
CDR3: CASSFGGTRQYF
size: many
V: TRBV27
J: TRBJ2-7
D: .

DNA: TGTGCCAGCAGCCAAACTACAGGGGGCTCTGGCTACACCTTC
CDR3: CASSQTTGGSGYTF
size: few
V: TRBV7-2
J: TRBJ1-2
D: TRBD1

DNA: TGTGCCAGCAGCTTTGGGGGGCCCTCCTACAATGAGCAGTTCTTC
CDR3: CASSFGGPSYNEQFF
size: .
V: TRBV7-9
J: TRBJ2-1
D: .

DNA: TGTGCCAGCAGCCAAGTAAGCGGGGGCACAGATACGCAGTATTTT
CDR3: CASSQVSGGTDTQYF
size: few
V: TRBV3-1
J: TRBJ2-3
D: TRBD2

DNA: TGTGCCCTCAGGGGGCGTGACACCGGGGAGCTGTTTTTT
CDR3: CALRGRDTGELFF
size: many
V: TRBV7-3
J: TRBJ2-2
D: TRBD1

DNA: TGTGCCAGCAGCTTGGATCCGGGGGCGTTAAACAATGAGCAGTTCTTC
CDR3: CASSLDPGALNNEQFF
size: few
V: TRBV5-4
J: TRBJ2-1
D: .

DNA: TGCAGCGCCGTGACAGGGGATAGCAATCAGCCCCAGCATTTT
CDR3: CSAVTGDSNQPQHF
size: few
V: TRBV29-1
J: TRBJ1-5
D: TRBD1

DNA: TGTGCCAGCAGTCCGAACAGGGGGCGGACTGAAGCTTTCTTT
CDR3: CASSPNRGRTEAFF
size: few
V: TRBV7-2
J: TRBJ1-1
D: TRBD1

DNA: TGCAGCGTTGCGCGAGGGTCTAATGAAAAACTGTTTTTT
CDR3: CSVARGSNEKLFF
size: .
V: TRBV29-1
J: TRBJ1-4
D: .